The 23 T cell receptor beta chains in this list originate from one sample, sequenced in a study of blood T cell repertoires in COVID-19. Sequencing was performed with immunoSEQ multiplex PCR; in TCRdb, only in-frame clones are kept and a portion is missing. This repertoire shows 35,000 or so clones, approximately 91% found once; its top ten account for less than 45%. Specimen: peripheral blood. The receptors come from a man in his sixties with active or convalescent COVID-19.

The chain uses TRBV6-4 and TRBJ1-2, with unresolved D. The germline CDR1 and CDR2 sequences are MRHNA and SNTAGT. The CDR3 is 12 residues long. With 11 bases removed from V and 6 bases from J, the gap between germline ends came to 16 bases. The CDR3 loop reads CAPPGRPHGYTF. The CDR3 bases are TGTGCCCCCCCGGGGAGGCCACATGGCTACACCTTC.

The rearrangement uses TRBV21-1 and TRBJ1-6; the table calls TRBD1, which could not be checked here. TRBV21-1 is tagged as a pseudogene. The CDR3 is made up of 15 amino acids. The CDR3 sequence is CASRKGGQGNSPLHF. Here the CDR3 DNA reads TGTGCCAGCAGAAAAGGGGGCCAGGGGAATTCACCCCTCCACTTT.

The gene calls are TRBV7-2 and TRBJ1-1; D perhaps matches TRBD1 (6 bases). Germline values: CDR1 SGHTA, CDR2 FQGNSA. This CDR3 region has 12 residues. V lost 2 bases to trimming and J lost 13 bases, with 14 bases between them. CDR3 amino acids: CASSLQGIGHFF. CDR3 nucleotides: TGTGCCAGCAGCTTACAGGGGATAGGGCATTTCTTT.

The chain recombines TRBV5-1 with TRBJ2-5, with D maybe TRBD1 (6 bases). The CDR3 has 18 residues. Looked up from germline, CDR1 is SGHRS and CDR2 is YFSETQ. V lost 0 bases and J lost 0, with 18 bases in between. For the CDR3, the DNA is TGCGCCAGCAGCTTGGGGCCGACAGGTTCCATCTACCAAGAGACCCAGTACTTC. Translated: CASSLGPTGSIYQETQYF. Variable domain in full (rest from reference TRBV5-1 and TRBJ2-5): KAGVTQTPRYLIKTRGQQVTLSCSPISGHRSVSWYQQTPGQGLQFLFEYFSETQRNKGNFPGRFSGRQFSNSRSEMNVSTLELGDSALYLCASSLGPTGSIYQETQYFGPGTRLLVL.

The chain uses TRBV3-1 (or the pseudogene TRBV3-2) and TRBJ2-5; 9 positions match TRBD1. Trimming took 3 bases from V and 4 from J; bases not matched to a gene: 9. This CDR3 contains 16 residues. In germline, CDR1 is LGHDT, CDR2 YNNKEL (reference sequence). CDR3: CASSQMMTGGGETQYF. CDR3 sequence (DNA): TGTGCCAGCAGCCAGATGATGACAGGGGGAGGAGAGACCCAGTACTTC.

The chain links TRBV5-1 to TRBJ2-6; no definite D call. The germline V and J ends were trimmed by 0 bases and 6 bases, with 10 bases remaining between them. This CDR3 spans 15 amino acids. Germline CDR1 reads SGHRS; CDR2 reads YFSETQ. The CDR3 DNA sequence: TGCGCCAGCAGCTTGGAAGTGACTGAGGCCAACGTCCTGACTTTC. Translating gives CASSLEVTEANVLTF.

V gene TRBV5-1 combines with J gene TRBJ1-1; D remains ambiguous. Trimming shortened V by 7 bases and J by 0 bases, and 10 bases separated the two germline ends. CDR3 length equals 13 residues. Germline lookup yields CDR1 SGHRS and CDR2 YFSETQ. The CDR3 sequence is CASGLGMNTEAFF. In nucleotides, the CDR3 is TGCGCCAGCGGTCTGGGCATGAACACTGAAGCTTTCTTT.

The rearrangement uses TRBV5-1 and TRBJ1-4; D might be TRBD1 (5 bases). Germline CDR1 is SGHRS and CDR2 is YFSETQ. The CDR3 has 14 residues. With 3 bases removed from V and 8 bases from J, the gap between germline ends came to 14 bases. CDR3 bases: TGCGCCAGCAGCTCGGTTTTACGGGGGGAAAAACTGTTTTTT. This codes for CASSSVLRGEKLFF.

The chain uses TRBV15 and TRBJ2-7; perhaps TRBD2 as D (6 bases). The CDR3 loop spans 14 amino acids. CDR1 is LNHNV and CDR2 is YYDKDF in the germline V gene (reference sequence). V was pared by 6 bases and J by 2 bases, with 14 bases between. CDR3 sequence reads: CATRVAEVPYEQYF. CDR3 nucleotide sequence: TGTGCCACCAGGGTAGCGGAGGTCCCCTACGAGCAGTACTTC. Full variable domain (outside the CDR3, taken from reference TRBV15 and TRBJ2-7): DAMVIQNPRYQVTQFGKPVTLSCSQTLNHNVMYWYQQKSSQAPKLLFHYYDKDFNNEADTPDNFQSRRPNTSFCFLDIRSPGLGDTAMYLCATRVAEVPYEQYFGPGTRLTVT.

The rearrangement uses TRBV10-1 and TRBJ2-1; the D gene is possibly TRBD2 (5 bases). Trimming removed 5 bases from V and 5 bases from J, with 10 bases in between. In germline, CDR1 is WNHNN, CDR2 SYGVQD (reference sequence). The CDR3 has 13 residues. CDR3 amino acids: CASSPAGNNEQFF. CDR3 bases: TGCGCCAGCAGTCCGGCCGGGAACAATGAGCAGTTCTTC.

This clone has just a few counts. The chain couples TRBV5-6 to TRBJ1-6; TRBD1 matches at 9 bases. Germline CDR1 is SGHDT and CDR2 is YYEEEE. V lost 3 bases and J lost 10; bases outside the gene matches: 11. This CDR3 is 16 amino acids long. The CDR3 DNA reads TGTGCCAGCAGCTCGCCTGTACAGGGGGCTTACTCACCCCTCCACTTT. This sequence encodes CASSSPVQGAYSPLHF.

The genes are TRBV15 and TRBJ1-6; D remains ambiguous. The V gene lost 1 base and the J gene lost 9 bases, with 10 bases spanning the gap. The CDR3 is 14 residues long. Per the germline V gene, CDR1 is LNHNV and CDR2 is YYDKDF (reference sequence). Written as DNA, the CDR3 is TGTGCCACCAGCAGAGGAGGAGGAGGTTCACCCCTCCACTTT. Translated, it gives CATSRGGGGSPLHF.

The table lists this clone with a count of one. The CDR3 bases are TGTGCCAGCAAGGGACTAAAGGGATCACCCCTCCACTTT. Its protein is CASKGLKGSPLHF. V and J are TRBV2 and TRBJ1-6, with a weak D call TRBD1 (5 bases). The V gene lost 7 bases and the J gene lost 10 bases, with 14 bases spanning the gap. The CDR3 sequence is 13 residues long. In germline, CDR1 is SNHLY, CDR2 FYNNEI.

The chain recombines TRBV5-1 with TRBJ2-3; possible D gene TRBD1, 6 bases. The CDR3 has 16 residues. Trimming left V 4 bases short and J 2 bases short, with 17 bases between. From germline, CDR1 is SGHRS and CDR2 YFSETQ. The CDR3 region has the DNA TGCGCCAGCAGCCGAAACCCGGACAGATCCACAGATACGCAGTATTTT. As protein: CASSRNPDRSTDTQYF.

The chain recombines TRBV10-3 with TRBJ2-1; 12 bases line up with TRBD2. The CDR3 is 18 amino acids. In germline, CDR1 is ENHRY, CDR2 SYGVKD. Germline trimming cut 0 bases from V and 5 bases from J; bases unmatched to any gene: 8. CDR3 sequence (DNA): TGTGCCATCAGTGAGTCGACTAGCGGGAGTGTTCGGGACAATGAGCAGTTCTTC. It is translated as CAISESTSGSVRDNEQFF.

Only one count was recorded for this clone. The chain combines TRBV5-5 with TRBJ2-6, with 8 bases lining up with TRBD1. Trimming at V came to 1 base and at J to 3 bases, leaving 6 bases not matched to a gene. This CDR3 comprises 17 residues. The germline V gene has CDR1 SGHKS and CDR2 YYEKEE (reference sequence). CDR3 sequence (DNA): TGTGCCAGCAGCTTGTTATCAGGGGGCGGTGGGGCCAACGTCCTGACTTTC. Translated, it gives CASSLLSGGGGANVLTF.

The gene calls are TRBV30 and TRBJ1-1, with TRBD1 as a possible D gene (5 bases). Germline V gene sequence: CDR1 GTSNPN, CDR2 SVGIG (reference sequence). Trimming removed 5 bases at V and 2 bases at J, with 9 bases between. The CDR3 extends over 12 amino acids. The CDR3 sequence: CAWGQGNTEAFF. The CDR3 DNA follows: TGTGCCTGGGGTCAGGGAAACACTGAAGCTTTCTTT.

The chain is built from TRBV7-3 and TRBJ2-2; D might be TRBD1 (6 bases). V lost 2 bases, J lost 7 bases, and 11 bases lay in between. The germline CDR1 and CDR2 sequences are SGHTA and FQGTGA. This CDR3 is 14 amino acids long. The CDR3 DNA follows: TGTGCCAGCAGCTTAGGCCAGGGGATCGGGGAGCTGTTTTTT. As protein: CASSLGQGIGELFF.

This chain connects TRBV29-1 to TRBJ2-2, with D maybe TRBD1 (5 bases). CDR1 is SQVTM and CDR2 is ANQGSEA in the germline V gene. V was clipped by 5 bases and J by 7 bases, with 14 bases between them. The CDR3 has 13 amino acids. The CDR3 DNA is TGCAGCGTTCGTGTCAGGGAATTCGGGGAGCTGTTTTTT. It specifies CSVRVREFGELFF.

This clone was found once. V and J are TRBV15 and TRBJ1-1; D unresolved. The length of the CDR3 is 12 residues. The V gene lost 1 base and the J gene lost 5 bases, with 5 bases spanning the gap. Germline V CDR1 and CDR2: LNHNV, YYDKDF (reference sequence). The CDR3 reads CATSRVETEAFF. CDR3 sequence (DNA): TGTGCCACCAGCAGAGTGGAGACTGAAGCTTTCTTT.

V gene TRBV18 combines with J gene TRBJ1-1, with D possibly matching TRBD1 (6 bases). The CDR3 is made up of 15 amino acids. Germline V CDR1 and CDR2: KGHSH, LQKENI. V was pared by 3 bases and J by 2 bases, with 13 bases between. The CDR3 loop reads CASSPPGTPNTEAFF. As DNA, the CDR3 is TGTGCCAGCTCACCCCCCGGGACACCCAACACTGAAGCTTTCTTT.

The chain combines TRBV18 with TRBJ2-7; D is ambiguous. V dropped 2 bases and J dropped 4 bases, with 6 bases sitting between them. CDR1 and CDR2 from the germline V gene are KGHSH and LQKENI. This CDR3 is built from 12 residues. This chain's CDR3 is CASSPFQYEQYF. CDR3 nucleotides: TGTGCCAGCTCACCATTCCAGTACGAGCAGTACTTC.

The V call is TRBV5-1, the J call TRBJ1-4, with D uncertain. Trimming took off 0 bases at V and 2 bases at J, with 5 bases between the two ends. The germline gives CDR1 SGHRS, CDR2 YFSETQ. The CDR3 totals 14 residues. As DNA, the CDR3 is TGCGCCAGCAGCTTGGCGGGGACTAATGAAAAACTGTTTTTT. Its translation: CASSLAGTNEKLFF.